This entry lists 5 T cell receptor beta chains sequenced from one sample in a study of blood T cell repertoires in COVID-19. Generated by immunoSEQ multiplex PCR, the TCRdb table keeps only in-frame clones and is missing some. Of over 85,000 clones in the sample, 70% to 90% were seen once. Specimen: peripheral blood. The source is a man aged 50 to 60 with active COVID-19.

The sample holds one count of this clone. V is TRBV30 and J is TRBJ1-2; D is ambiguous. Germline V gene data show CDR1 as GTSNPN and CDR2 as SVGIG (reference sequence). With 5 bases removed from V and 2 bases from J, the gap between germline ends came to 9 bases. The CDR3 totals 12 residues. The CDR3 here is CAWGRGNYGYTF. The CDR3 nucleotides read TGTGCCTGGGGCCGGGGAAACTATGGCTACACCTTC.

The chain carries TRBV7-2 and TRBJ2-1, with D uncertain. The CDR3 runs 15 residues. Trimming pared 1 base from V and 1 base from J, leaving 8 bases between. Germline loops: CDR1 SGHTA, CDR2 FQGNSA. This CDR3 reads CASSLVGESYNEQFF. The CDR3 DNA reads TGTGCCAGCAGCTTAGTGGGCGAGTCCTACAATGAGCAGTTCTTC.

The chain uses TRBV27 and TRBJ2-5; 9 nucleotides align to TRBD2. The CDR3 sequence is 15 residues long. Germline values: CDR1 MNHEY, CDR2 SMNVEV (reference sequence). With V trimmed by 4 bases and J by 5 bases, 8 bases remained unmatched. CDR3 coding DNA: TGTGCCAGCAGTTCCTTAGTGGCGGGGGGGGAGACCCAGTACTTC. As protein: CASSSLVAGGETQYF.

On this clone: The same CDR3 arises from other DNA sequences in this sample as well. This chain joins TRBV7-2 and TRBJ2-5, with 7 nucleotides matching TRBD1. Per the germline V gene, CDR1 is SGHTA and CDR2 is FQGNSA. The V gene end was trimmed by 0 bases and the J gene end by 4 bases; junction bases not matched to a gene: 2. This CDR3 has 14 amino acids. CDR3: CASSLAGGRETQYF. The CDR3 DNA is TGTGCCAGCAGCTTAGCAGGGGGCCGAGAGACCCAGTACTTC.

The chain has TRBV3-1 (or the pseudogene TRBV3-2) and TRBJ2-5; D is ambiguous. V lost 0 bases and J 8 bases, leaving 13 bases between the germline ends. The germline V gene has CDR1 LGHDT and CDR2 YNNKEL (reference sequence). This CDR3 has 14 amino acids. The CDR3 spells CASSQDKTVLTQYF. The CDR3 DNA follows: TGTGCCAGCAGCCAAGACAAAACAGTCTTAACCCAGTACTTC.